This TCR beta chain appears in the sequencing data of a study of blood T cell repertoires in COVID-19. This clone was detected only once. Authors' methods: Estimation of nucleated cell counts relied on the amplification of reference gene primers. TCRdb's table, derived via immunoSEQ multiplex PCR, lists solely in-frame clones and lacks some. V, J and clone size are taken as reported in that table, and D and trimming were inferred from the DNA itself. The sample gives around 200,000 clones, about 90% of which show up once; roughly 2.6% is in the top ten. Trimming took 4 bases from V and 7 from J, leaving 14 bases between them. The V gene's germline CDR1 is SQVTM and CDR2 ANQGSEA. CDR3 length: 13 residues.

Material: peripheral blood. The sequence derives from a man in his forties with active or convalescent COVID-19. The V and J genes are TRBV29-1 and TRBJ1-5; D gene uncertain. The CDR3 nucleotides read TGCAGCGTTGGAGGTCGGGGTCGGCAGCCCCAGCATTTT. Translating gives CSVGGRGRQPQHF.